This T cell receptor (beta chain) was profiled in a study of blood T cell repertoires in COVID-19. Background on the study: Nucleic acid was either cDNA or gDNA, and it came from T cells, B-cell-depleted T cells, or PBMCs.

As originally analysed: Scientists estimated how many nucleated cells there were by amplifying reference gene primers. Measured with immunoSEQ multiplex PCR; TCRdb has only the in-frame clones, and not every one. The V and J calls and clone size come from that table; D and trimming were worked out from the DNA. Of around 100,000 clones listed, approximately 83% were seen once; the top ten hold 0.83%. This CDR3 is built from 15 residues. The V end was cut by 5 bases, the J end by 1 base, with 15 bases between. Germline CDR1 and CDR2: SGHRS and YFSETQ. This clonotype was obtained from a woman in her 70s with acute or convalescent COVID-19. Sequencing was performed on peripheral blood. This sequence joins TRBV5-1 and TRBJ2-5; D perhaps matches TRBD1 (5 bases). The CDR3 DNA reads TGCGCCAGCAGGCTCCGACAGTCAGCCCAAGAGACCCAGTACTTC. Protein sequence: CASRLRQSAQETQYF.